This section outlines one T cell receptor beta chain sequence together with its context. Researchers drew on approximately 92 million PBMCs for genomic DNA from unsorted samples. Germline CDR1 is SEHNR and CDR2 is FQNEAQ (reference sequence). The CDR3 length is 14 residues. Trimming removed 1 base at V and 6 bases at J, with 13 bases between. The authors' processing: Filtering was not the same, since immunoSEQ gave junction-only sequences without quality scores. Libraries were prepared by immunoSEQ multiplex PCR; TCRdb keeps only in-frame clonotypes and omits some of them. V, J and clone size are those of that table, while D and trimming were read from the DNA. This sample carries 400,000 to 500,000 clones, 79% of them seen once, and the ten largest clones take approximately 12%. This record comes from a study of shared clonotypes between healthy human individuals.

The V and J genes are TRBV7-9 and TRBJ2-7; D could derive from TRBD1 or TRBD2 (5 bases each). The source material was PBMCs. The receptor was isolated from a woman in her thirties or forties in good health. Some clones in this sample may be carry-over from other donors' samples. CDR3 nucleotide sequence: TGTGCCAGCAGCTTAGGGGACCTGAGGGGCGAGCAGTACTTC. Translating it yields CASSLGDLRGEQYF. Supplemented by reference TRBV7-9 and TRBJ2-7, the full variable domain reads DTGVSQNPRHKITKRGQNVTFRCDPISEHNRLYWYRQTLGQGPEFLTYFQNEAQLEKSRLLSDRFSAERPKGSFSTLEIQRTEQGDSAMYLCASSLGDLRGEQYFGPGTRLTVT.